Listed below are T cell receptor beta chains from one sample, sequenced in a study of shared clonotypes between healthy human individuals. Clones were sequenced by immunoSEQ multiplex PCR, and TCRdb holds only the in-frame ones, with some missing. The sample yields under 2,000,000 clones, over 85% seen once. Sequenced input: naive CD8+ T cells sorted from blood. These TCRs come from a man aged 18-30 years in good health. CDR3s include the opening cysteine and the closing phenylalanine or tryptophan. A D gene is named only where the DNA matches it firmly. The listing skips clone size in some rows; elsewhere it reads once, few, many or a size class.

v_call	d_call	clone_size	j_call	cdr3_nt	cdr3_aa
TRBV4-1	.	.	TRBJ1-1	TGCGCCAGCAGCCAAGAATCAGTCCCCGGGACACTCAACACTGAAGCTTTCTTT	CASSQESVPGTLNTEAFF
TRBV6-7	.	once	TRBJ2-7	TGTGCCAGCACCTCCCGCACCTGGAACTACGAGCAGTACTTC	CASTSRTWNYEQYF
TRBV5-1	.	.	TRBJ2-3	TGCGCCAGCAGCTTGGTAGGCAGGGCAAGCACAGATACGCAGTATTTT	CASSLVGRASTDTQYF
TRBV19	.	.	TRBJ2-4	TGTGCCAGTAGTTTTGGAGACATTCAGTACTTC	CASSFGDIQYF
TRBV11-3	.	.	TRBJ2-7	TGTGCCAGCAGCTTAGGGGGCTCCTACGAGCAGTACTTC	CASSLGGSYEQYF
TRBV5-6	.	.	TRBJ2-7	TGTGCCAGCAGCTTACCTCTGACAGGAGTTTACGAGCAGTACTTC	CASSLPLTGVYEQYF
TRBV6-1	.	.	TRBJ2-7	TGTGCCACCAAGGGCGTCAGGGCCTACGAGCAGTACTTC	CATKGVRAYEQYF
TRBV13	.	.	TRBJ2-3	TGTGCCAGCAGCCCAGGGCGGGATACGCAGTATTTT	CASSPGRDTQYF
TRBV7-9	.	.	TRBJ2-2	TGTGCCACAGGACAGCACGGGGAGCTGTTTTTT	CATGQHGELFF
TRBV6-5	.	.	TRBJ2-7	TGTGCCAGCAGTTACTCTTCGGGGGAGTTTTTTCGCGAGCAGTACTTC	CASSYSSGEFFREQYF
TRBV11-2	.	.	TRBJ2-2	TGTGCCAGCAGCCAGGGACGCCATGAGCTGTTTTTT	CASSQGRHELFF
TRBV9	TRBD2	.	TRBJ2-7	TGTGCCAGCAGCTTCCTGAGACTAGCGGCTTACGAGCAGTACTTC	CASSFLRLAAYEQYF
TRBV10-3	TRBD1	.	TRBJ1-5	TGTGCCATCAAGGCGGACAGGGGTGGCAATCAGCCCCAGCATTTT	CAIKADRGGNQPQHF
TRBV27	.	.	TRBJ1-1	TGTGCCAGCAGTTTTAGAGGAAATGAAGCTTTCTTT	CASSFRGNEAFF
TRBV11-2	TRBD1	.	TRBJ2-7	TGTGCCAGCAGCTCCAACCTGGACAGGCTTTCGTACGAGCAGTACTTC	CASSSNLDRLSYEQYF
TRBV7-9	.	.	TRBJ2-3	TGTGCCAGCAGCTTAGGTGACCCAACGCAGTATTTT	CASSLGDPTQYF
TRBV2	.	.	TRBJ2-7	TGTGCCAGCAGACATTGGGGCTACGAGCAGTACTTC	CASRHWGYEQYF
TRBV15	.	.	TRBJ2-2	TGTGCCACCAGCAGAGTAGGGACACTTCTGAACACCGGGGAGCTGTTTTTT	CATSRVGTLLNTGELFF
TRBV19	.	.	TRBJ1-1	TGTGCCAGTAGTCATACAGGGTATACTGAAGCTTTCTTT	CASSHTGYTEAFF
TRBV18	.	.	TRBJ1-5	TGTGCCAGCTCACCCGATACTGATAGCAATCAGCCCCAGCATTTT	CASSPDTDSNQPQHF
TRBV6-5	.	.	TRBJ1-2	TGTGCCAGCAGTGACCGGGGGTCGGATGGCTACACCTTC	CASSDRGSDGYTF
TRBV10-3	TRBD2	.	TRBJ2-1	TGTGCCATCAGTGAGTCCTATGACTTGGCTAGCGGGAGAAGGGATGAGCAGTTCTTC	CAISESYDLASGRRDEQFF
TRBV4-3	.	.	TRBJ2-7	TGCGCCAGCAGCCAGGACCCCTCCAACGAGCAGTACTTC	CASSQDPSNEQYF
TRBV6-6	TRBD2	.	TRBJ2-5	TGTGCCAGCAGTTACCTGCTAGCGGCCCCCCGAGAGACCCAGTACTTC	CASSYLLAAPRETQYF
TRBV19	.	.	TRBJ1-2	TGTGCCAGTAGCCCGGCCCCGACAGACGGCTACACCTTC	CASSPAPTDGYTF
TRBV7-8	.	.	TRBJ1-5	TGTGCCAGCAGCTTAGAAATAAGTAATTGGGGGTACAATCAGCCCCAGCATTTT	CASSLEISNWGYNQPQHF
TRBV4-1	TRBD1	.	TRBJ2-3	TGCGCCAGCAGCCATGATCCCGGACAGGCTAGCACAGATACGCAGTATTTT	CASSHDPGQASTDTQYF
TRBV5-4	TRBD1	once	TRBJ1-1	TGTGCCAGCAGCCCATCAGGGGGCGGGACTGAAGCTTTCTTT	CASSPSGGGTEAFF
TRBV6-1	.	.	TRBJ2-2	TGTGCCGGCTTACCCGCACAGGGAAACACCGGGGAGCTGTTTTTT	CAGLPAQGNTGELFF
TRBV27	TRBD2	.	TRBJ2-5	TGTGCCAGCAGTGCGCTTGCTAGCGGCCAAGAGACCCAGTACTTC	CASSALASGQETQYF
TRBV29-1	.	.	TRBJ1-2	TGCAGCGTTGAATCGGTAGGGGCGCGTGGCTACACCTTC	CSVESVGARGYTF
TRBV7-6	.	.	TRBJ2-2	TGTGCCAGCAGCCACCTTCGGGTCCTGGAGACCGGGGAGCTGTTTTTT	CASSHLRVLETGELFF
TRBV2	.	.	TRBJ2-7	TGTGCCAGCAGTGAAGCGCCCGGGTATGCCTACGAGCAGTACTTC	CASSEAPGYAYEQYF
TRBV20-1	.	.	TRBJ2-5	TGCAGTGCTAGAGCCCAAGAGACCCAGTACTTC	CSARAQETQYF
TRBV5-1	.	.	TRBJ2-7	TGCGCCAGCAGCTTCCCTTCAAGGATGATTGGTAGCTCCTACGAGCAGTACTTC	CASSFPSRMIGSSYEQYF
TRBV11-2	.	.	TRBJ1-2	TGTGCCAGCAGCCCGGCCGGGACCCCTAACTATGGCTACACCTTC	CASSPAGTPNYGYTF
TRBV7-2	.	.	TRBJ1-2	TGTGCCAGCAGCTTAGGGGCCTTCCCCCGCTATGGCTACACCTTC	CASSLGAFPRYGYTF
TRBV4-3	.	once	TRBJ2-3	TGCGCCAGCAGCCAAGAAGGAGGTGCAGATACGCAGTATTTT	CASSQEGGADTQYF
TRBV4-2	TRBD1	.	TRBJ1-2	TGTGCCAGCAGCCAAGTCCCGACAGGGGGCGATAACTATGGCTACACCTTC	CASSQVPTGGDNYGYTF
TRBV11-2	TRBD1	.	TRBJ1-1	TGTGCCAGCAGCTTAGATCCCTGGACAGGGGGCTTTAACACTGAAGCTTTCTTT	CASSLDPWTGGFNTEAFF
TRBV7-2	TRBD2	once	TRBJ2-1	TGTGCCAGCAGCTTAGCGAGGTCGCTAGCGGGGGGCAATGAGCAGTTCTTC	CASSLARSLAGGNEQFF
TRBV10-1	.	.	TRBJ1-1	TGCGCCAGCAGTGAGTCATGGCAGGGTGAAGCTTTCTTT	CASSESWQGEAFF
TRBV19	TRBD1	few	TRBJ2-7	TGTGCCAGTAGTCCGGGACAGGGGGCCTACGAGCAGTACTTC	CASSPGQGAYEQYF
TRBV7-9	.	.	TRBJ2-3	TGTGCCAGCAGCCCTGCCGTTGGAGATACGCAGTATTTT	CASSPAVGDTQYF
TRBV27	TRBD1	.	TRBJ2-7	TGTGCCAGCAGTTTTACCGGGACAGGGTCCTACGAGCAGTACTTC	CASSFTGTGSYEQYF
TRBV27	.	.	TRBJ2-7	TGTGCCAGCAGTTCGACAGGGACTTTCGCCTACGAGCAGTACTTC	CASSSTGTFAYEQYF
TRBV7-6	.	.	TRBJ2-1	TGTGCCAGCAGCTTAGACGCCGGCAGCGGCAATGAGCAGTTCTTC	CASSLDAGSGNEQFF
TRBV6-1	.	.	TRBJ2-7	TGTGCCAGCAGCGGAACGCCGGTAGGGACCTACGAGCAGTACTTC	CASSGTPVGTYEQYF
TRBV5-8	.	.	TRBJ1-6	TGTGCCAGCAGCTGGGGCTGGGGAGGATCACCCCTCCACTTT	CASSWGWGGSPLHF
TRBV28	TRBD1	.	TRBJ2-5	TGTGCCAGCAGCTCAGGGGGTCAAGAGACCCAGTACTTC	CASSSGGQETQYF
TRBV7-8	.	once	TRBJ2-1	TGTGCGACCGCATCTTCCTACTACAATGAGCAGTTCTTC	CATASSYYNEQFF
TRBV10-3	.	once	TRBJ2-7	TGTGCCATCATGGGGGACTTTGCGTCCTACGAGCAGTACTTC	CAIMGDFASYEQYF
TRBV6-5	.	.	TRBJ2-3	TGTGCCTGCCGCGGCTTGGGGACAGATACGCAGTATTTT	CACRGLGTDTQYF
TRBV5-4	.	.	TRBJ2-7	TGTGCCAGCAGCTATGTCAGCTCCTACGAGCAGTACTTC	CASSYVSSYEQYF